This TCR beta chain is from a study of beta chain features in type 1 diabetes. The study's findings and limits: Patients and controls would share equally any PCR tilt toward shorter templates.

What was sequenced were expressed TCRB transcripts, since all of the isolated RNA had been reverse transcribed. The method was immunoSEQ multiplex PCR; TCRdb's version includes in-frame clones alone and lacks a portion of them. The sample shows over 700,000 clones, 15% to 20% of them seen only once. Per germline, CDR1 SNHLY and CDR2 FYNNEI. Trimming cost V 4 bases and J 3 bases; bases outside gene matches: 2. The CDR3 has 13 amino acids. With respect to this clone: The antigen is unknown.

Sorted populations were all over 98% pure. The specimen sequenced was naive CD4+ T cells from blood. This receptor was taken from a woman in her late teens or twenties in good health. The chain uses TRBV2 and TRBJ1-2; 7 bases match TRBD1. The CDR3, as DNA: TGTGCCAGCAGTGGACAGGGCTACTATGGCTACACCTTC. It is translated as CASSGQGYYGYTF. The whole variable domain, remainder taken from reference TRBV2 and TRBJ1-2, is EPEVTQTPSHQVTQMGQEVILRCVPISNHLYFYWYRQILGQKVEFLVSFYNNEISEKSEIFDDQFSVERPDGSNFTLKIRSTKLEDSAMYFCASSGQGYYGYTFGSGTRLTVV.